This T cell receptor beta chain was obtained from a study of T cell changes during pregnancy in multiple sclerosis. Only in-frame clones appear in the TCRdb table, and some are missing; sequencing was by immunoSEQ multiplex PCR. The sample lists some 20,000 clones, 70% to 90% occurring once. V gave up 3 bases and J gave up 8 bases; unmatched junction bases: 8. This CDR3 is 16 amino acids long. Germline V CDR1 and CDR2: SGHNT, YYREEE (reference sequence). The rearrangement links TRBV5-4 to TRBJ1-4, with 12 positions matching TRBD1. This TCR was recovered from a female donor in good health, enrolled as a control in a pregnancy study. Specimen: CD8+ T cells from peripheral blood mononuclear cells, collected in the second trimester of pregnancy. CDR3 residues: CASSSTGTGGNEKLFF. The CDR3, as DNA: TGTGCCAGCAGCTCTACCGGGACAGGGGGCAACGAAAAACTGTTTTTT.